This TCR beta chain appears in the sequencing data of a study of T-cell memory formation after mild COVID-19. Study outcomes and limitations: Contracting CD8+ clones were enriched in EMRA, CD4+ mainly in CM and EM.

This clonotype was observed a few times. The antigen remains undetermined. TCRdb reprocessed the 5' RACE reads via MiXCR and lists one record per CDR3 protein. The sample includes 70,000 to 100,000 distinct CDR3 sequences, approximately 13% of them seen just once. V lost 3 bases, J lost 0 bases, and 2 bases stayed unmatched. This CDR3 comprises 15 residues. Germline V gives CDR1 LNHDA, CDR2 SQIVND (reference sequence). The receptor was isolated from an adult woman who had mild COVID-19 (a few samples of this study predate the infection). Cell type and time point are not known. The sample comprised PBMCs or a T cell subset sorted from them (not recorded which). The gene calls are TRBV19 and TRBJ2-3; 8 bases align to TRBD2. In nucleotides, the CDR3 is TGTGCCAGTAGTATCCAGCGGGAGAGCACAGATACGCAGTATTTT. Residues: CASSIQRESTDTQYF.